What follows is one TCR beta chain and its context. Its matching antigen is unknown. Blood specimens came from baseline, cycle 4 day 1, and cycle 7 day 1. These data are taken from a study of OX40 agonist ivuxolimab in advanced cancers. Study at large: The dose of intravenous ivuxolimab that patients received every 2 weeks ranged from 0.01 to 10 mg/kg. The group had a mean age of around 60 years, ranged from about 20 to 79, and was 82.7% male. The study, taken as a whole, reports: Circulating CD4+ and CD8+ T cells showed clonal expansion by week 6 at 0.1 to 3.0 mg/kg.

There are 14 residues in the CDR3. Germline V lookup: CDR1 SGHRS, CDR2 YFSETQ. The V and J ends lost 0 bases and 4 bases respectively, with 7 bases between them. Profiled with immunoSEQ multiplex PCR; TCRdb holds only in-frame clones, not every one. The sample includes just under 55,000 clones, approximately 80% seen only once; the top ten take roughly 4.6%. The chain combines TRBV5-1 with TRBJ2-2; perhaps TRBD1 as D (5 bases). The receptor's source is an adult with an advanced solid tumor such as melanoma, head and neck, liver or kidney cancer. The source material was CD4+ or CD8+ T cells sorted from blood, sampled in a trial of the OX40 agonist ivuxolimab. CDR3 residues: CASSLGQGTGELFF. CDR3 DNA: TGCGCCAGCAGCTTGGGGCAGGGCACCGGGGAGCTGTTTTTT.